The sequence of this TCR beta chain was determined in a study of blood T cell repertoires in COVID-19. Background on the study: Samples of COVID-19 (acute and convalescent) were obtained from the United States, Italy and Spain. PBMCs, B-cell-depleted T cells, or T cells were the source of the cDNA or gDNA that made up the material.

The CDR3 totals 13 residues. Looked up from germline, CDR1 is SGHAT and CDR2 is FQNNGV. Trimming cost V 0 bases and J 7 bases, with 9 bases left between them. In the original processing: Scientists estimated how many nucleated cells there were by amplifying reference gene primers. Sequencing used immunoSEQ multiplex PCR; TCRdb keeps in-frame clones, though not all of them. V, J and clone size are taken as reported in that table, and D and trimming were inferred from the DNA itself. Counted here are more than 35,000 clones, roughly 90% occurring once; the ten biggest clones make up 20%. Sequencing was performed on peripheral blood. The V call is TRBV11-2, the J call TRBJ1-2; D ambiguous. This clonotype was obtained from a man between 60 and 75 years old with acute or convalescent COVID-19. CDR3 in amino acids: CASSLDLAGGYTF. The DNA for the CDR3 is TGTGCCAGCAGCTTAGATTTAGCGGGTGGCTACACCTTC.